This TCR beta chain was retrieved from a study of cytomegalovirus exposure and HLA in healthy donors. At the level of the study: An earlier analysis identified 110 million or so unique TCR beta sequences in about 190 million T cells.

The PCR ran on 60 Vbeta and 13 Jbeta primers. Source study methods: A follow-up analysis tallied around 80 million unique TCR beta chains, 8.5 million to 14 million shared. Sequencing used immunoSEQ multiplex PCR; TCRdb keeps in-frame clones, though not all of them. V, J and clone size reflect that table, while D and trimming were determined from the DNA. The data hold 65,000 to 90,000 clones, with about nine tenths observed a single time. The CDR3 is made up of 15 amino acids. Germline CDR1 and CDR2: SEHNR and FQNEAQ (reference sequence). Trimming pared 6 bases from V and 0 bases from J, leaving 12 bases between.

The TCR sequence derives from a woman younger than 45 in good health and CMV-seronegative. Sequences were obtained from PBMCs. The gene calls are TRBV7-9 and TRBJ2-1; possible D gene TRBD2, 6 bases. As DNA, the CDR3 is TGTGCCAGCAGTCTGGGACTTAGCTCCTACAATGAGCAGTTCTTC. This translates into CASSLGLSSYNEQFF.